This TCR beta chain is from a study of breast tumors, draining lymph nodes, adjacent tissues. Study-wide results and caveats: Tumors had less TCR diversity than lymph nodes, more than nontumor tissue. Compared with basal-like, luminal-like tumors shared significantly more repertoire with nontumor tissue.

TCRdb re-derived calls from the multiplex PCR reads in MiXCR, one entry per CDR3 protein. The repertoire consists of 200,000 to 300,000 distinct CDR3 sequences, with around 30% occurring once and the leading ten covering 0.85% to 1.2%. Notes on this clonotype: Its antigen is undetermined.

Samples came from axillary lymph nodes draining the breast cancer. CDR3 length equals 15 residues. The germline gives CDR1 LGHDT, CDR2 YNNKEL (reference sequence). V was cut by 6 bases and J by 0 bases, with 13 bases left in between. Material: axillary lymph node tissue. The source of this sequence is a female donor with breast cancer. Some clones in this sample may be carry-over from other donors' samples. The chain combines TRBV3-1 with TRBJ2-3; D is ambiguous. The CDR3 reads CASRRRRASTDTQYF. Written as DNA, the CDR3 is TGTGCCAGCAGAAGACGGAGAGCTAGCACAGATACGCAGTATTTT.